This TCR beta chain is from a study of spatial heterogeneity in lung cancer. CDR3 length: 13 residues. The V segment lost 2 bases and the J segment 6 bases; nucleotides outside the gene matches: 5. CDR1 and CDR2 from the germline V gene are SQVTM and ANQGSEA. Stated time point: sample taken at primary tumor resection. The sequenced material consisted of unsorted whole RNA from tumor, nontumor lung or frozen PBMC. General study points: Circulating ubiquitous expanded tumor TCRs were observed more frequently at resection than at follow-up.

Ten or more counts support this clonotype. Its target is not known. Every TCR cDNA molecule bore a unique molecular identifier. TCRdb used MiXCR to reprocess the 5' RACE reads, holding one entry per CDR3 protein. Of 12,000 to 15,000 distinct CDR3 sequences in the sample, 11% were seen once. The rearrangement uses TRBV29-1 and TRBJ1-2; 8 bases line up with TRBD1. The sample consisted of PBMCs, taken at surgery. The source is a female donor with early-stage non-small cell lung cancer. The CDR3 protein is CSVEPDRGDGYTF. The CDR3 DNA sequence: TGCAGCGTTGAACCCGACAGGGGAGATGGCTACACCTTC.